One sample yielded the 19 T cell receptor beta chains listed below, sequenced in a study of T cells after yellow fever vaccination. TCRdb called the 5' RACE reads again in MiXCR, with one record for every CDR3 protein. This table holds nearly 550,000 distinct CDR3 sequences, about a fifth found once. The sample was PBMCs, taken 15 days after the yellow fever booster vaccination. These receptors were collected from a man aged 25-45 years who received the YFV17D yellow fever vaccine.

In this sample, this clonotype turned up a few times. V usage is TRBV6-6 and J usage is TRBJ2-7, with D maybe TRBD2 (6 bases). CDR1 is MNHNY, CDR2 SVGAGI, per germline (reference sequence). Trimming removed 8 bases at V and 5 bases at J, with 16 bases between. The length of the CDR3 is 13 residues. The CDR3 protein is CASSTRGNNEQYF. The CDR3 DNA follows: TGTGCCAGCTCGACCCGGGGGAACAACGAGCAGTACTTC.

The chain uses TRBV7-9 and TRBJ1-6; D is perhaps TRBD1 (6 bases). The CDR3 sequence is 13 residues long. The V and J ends lost 4 bases and 14 bases respectively, with 15 bases between them. Germline-derived CDR1 and CDR2 are SEHNR and FQNEAQ (reference sequence). CDR3: CASSSRQALALHF. The CDR3 region has the DNA TGTGCCAGCAGCTCCCGACAGGCTCTTGCCCTCCACTTT.

V is TRBV6-2 or TRBV6-3 and J is TRBJ2-2, with D perhaps assigned TRBD1 or TRBD2 (5 bases each). The CDR3 runs 16 residues. V was trimmed by 0 bases and J by 3 bases, leaving 11 bases between them. CDR1 and CDR2 from the germline V gene are MNHEY and SVGEGT. Written as DNA, the CDR3 is TGTGCCAGCAGTTACTCTGGGGGATCGGACACCGGGGAGCTGTTTTTT. Amino acid sequence: CASSYSGGSDTGELFF.

V gene TRBV6-5 combines with J gene TRBJ2-7, with D perhaps matching TRBD1 or TRBD2 (6 bases each). The CDR3 length is 14 residues. Germline V gene sequence: CDR1 MNHEY, CDR2 SVGAGI. Trimming took off 4 bases at V and 0 bases at J, with 10 bases between the two ends. CDR3 sequence reads: CASSSGAISYEQYF. The CDR3 DNA is TGTGCCAGCAGTTCGGGGGCGATCTCCTACGAGCAGTACTTC.

The chain has TRBV19 and TRBJ2-1; perhaps TRBD1 as D (5 bases). Germline assignment: CDR1 LNHDA and CDR2 SQIVND (reference sequence). The V gene lost 3 bases and the J gene lost 11 bases, with 8 bases spanning the gap. This CDR3 comprises 11 residues. The chain's CDR3 is CASSIWGKQFF. The CDR3 DNA is TGTGCCAGTAGTATTTGGGGCAAGCAGTTCTTC.

There are a few counts of this clonotype. The rearrangement uses TRBV11-1 and TRBJ2-3, with 11 bases aligning to TRBD2. This CDR3 has 16 amino acids. Germline V gene lookup returns CDR1 SGHAT and CDR2 FQDESV (reference sequence). The V segment lost 6 bases and the J segment 2 bases; nucleotides outside the gene matches: 7. The CDR3 sequence: CASSSRLAGYTDTQYF. Here the CDR3 DNA reads TGTGCCAGCAGTTCACGACTAGCGGGATACACAGATACGCAGTATTTT.

The chain employs TRBV10-1 and TRBJ1-2; no clear D. Germline V gene sequence: CDR1 WNHNN, CDR2 SYGVQD (reference sequence). Trimming stripped 0 bases from V and 7 bases from J, with 12 bases between. The CDR3 extends over 14 amino acids. CDR3 bases: TGCGCCAGCAGTGAGTCCTTGGTGGTCGGTGGCTACACCTTC. It specifies CASSESLVVGGYTF.

This clonotype was counted many times. The chain recombines TRBV7-2 with TRBJ1-1; D unresolved. The germline gives CDR1 SGHTA, CDR2 FQGNSA. This CDR3 spans 15 amino acids. With 0 bases removed from V and 1 base from J, the gap between germline ends came to 9 bases. The CDR3 DNA reads as TGTGCCAGCAGCTTAGCGTCTACGTCGAACACTGAAGCTTTCTTT. It codes for CASSLASTSNTEAFF.

The J gene is TRBJ2-7, the V gene TRBV28, with TRBD2 matching over 7 bases. The trim removed 4 bases at V and 0 bases at J, leaving 6 bases unmatched. The CDR3 totals 15 residues. Germline CDR1 is MDHEN and CDR2 is SYDVKM. The CDR3 DNA reads TGTGCCAGCAGTTCTCCGGGAGGTGCCTCCTACGAGCAGTACTTC. Protein product: CASSSPGGASYEQYF.

The chain links TRBV29-1 to TRBJ1-2; D gene uncertain. There are 13 residues in the CDR3. From germline, CDR1 is SQVTM and CDR2 ANQGSEA. V gave up 3 bases and J gave up 0 bases, with 8 bases separating them. In DNA, the CDR3 is TGCAGCGTTGAGGTCGATCCTAACTATGGCTACACCTTC. Its translation: CSVEVDPNYGYTF.

V usage is TRBV6-2 or TRBV6-3 and J usage is TRBJ1-4; tentatively, D is TRBD1 (6 bases). V lost 5 bases to trimming and J lost 0 bases, with 13 bases between them. The CDR3 has 16 amino acids. Germline CDR1 MNHEY, CDR2 SVGEGT. The CDR3 loop is CASSRRGAATNEKLFF. CDR3 bases: TGTGCCAGCAGTCGCAGGGGAGCCGCAACTAATGAAAAACTGTTTTTT.

V and J are TRBV6-2 or TRBV6-3 and TRBJ2-5; D is undetermined. CDR1 is MNHEY and CDR2 is SVGEGT in the germline V gene. The CDR3 has 14 amino acids. The V end lost 5 bases, the J end lost 1 base, and 11 bases lay between the germline ends. Written as DNA, the CDR3 is TGTGCCAGCAGTGCGACGGAGTCCCAAGAGACCCAGTACTTC. Protein sequence: CASSATESQETQYF.

The chain links TRBV9 to TRBJ2-3, with D hard to call. Germline V gives CDR1 SGDLS, CDR2 YYNGEE. The CDR3 runs to 15 residues. V gave up 3 bases and J gave up 3 bases, with 14 bases separating them. The CDR3 loop reads CASSAGHLGTDTQYF. The CDR3 DNA is TGTGCCAGCAGCGCCGGGCACCTCGGGACAGATACGCAGTATTTT.

This clonotype was detected only once. CDR3 amino acids: CASSHPQGGETQYF. CDR3 coding DNA: TGTGCCAGCAGCCATCCGCAGGGGGGGGAGACCCAGTACTTC. The chain couples TRBV3-1 to TRBJ2-5, with D perhaps being TRBD1 or TRBD2 (7 bases each). The CDR3 length is 14 residues. Deletions cut 3 bases from V and 5 bases from J, with 13 bases between. CDR1 is LGHDT, CDR2 YNNKEL, per germline (reference sequence).

The chain carries TRBV11-2 and TRBJ2-3; perhaps TRBD1 as D (6 bases). CDR3 length: 18 residues. V was shortened by 3 bases and J by 4 bases, with 23 bases between the two germline ends. The germline V gene encodes CDR1 SGHAT and CDR2 FQNNGV. CDR3 loop: CASSLGLVGTHLPDTQYF. The DNA for the CDR3 is TGTGCCAGCAGCTTGGGATTGGTAGGGACACACCTTCCAGATACGCAGTATTTT.

The rearrangement links TRBV5-1 to TRBJ2-7; 7 bases line up with TRBD1. The CDR3 consists of 13 residues. J lost 4 bases, V lost 4 bases, and 5 bases had no gene match. Germline assignment: CDR1 SGHRS and CDR2 YFSETQ. The CDR3 reads CASSVDRFYEQYF. Written as DNA, the CDR3 is TGCGCCAGCAGCGTGGACAGGTTTTACGAGCAGTACTTC. Variable domain in full (rest from reference TRBV5-1 and TRBJ2-7): KAGVTQTPRYLIKTRGQQVTLSCSPISGHRSVSWYQQTPGQGLQFLFEYFSETQRNKGNFPGRFSGRQFSNSRSEMNVSTLELGDSALYLCASSVDRFYEQYFGPGTRLTVT.

The chain combines TRBV20-1 with TRBJ2-1; D is tentatively TRBD1 or TRBD2 (5 bases each). This CDR3 is built from 15 residues. Germline values: CDR1 DFQATT, CDR2 SNEGSKA (reference sequence). V was trimmed by 3 bases and J by 8 bases, leaving 20 bases between them. CDR3 loop: CSARGTPTGVDEQFF. The CDR3 nucleotides read TGCAGTGCTAGGGGGACCCCGACTGGTGTGGATGAGCAGTTCTTC.

This clonotype was counted only a few times. The chain has TRBV5-1 and TRBJ2-5; 11 bases map to TRBD2. The germline gives CDR1 SGHRS, CDR2 YFSETQ. Trimming took 4 bases from V and 1 from J; bases not matched to a gene: 9. This CDR3 has 17 residues. In nucleotides, the CDR3 is TGCGCCAGCAGCCGCTCCTCTAGCGGGAGGCCCCAAGAGACCCAGTACTTC. Translating gives CASSRSSSGRPQETQYF.

This clonotype was seen only a few times. This chain links TRBV20-1 with TRBJ2-1, with 12 nucleotides matching TRBD2. After removal of 3 bases from V and 5 bases from J, the junction contained 8 bases not matched to a gene. There are 16 residues in the CDR3. Germline V gives CDR1 DFQATT, CDR2 SNEGSKA (reference sequence). The CDR3 sequence is CSASLAGGRSNNEQFF. CDR3 coding DNA: TGCAGTGCTAGTCTAGCGGGAGGGCGATCTAACAATGAGCAGTTCTTC.